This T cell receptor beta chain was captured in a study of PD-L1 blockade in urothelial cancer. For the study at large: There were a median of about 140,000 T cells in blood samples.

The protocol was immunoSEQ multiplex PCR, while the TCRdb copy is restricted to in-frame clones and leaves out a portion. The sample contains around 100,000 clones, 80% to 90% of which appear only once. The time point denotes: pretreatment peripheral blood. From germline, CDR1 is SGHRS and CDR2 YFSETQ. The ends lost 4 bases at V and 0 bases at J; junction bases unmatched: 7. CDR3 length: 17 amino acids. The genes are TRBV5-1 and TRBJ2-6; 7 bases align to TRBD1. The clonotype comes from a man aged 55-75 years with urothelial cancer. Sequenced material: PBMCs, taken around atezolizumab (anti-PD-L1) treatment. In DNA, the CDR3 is TGCGCCAGCAGCCCCCCGGGACAGTACTCTGGGGCCAACGTCCTGACTTTC. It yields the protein CASSPPGQYSGANVLTF.